This TCR beta chain emerged from a study of Graves' ophthalmopathy and Graves' hyperthyroidism. Study-wide results and limits: Blood shared most expanded thyroid clonotypes above 0.001 frequency.

The CDR3 consists of 12 residues. CDR1 is ENHRY, CDR2 SYGVKD, per germline. Trimming pared 10 bases from V and 0 bases from J, leaving 9 bases between. This clonotype was recorded many times. Its antigen is as yet unknown. RNA transcripts were the template, and TCR beta CDR3 regions were amplified from them. HTBI primers were used in a first-round RT-PCR, which preceded a second-round multiplex PCR. TCRdb reanalysed the multiplex PCR reads using MiXCR and keeps one entry per CDR3 protein. This table has 620,000 or so distinct CDR3 sequences, roughly 20% appearing once. Exclusion covered patients with other autoimmune diseases or uncontrolled infections (as well as pregnancy or lactation). PBMCs came from more than 8 ml of fresh peripheral blood.

Sequenced material: peripheral blood. The chain employs TRBV10-3 and TRBJ1-2; D remains ambiguous. The source is a woman under 30 with stable Graves' hyperthyroidism. Some clones in this sample may be carry-over from other donors' samples. The CDR3 DNA sequence: TGTGCCACCAATGCCGCTAACTATGGCTACACCTTC. Protein: CATNAANYGYTF.